Each of the 7 T cell receptor beta chains below was sequenced from the same sample in a study of shared clonotypes between healthy human individuals. Profiled with immunoSEQ multiplex PCR; TCRdb holds only in-frame clones, not every one. This sample has some 2.1 million clones, with 85% to 95% found just once. The sample taken for sequencing was naive CD4+ T cells sorted from blood. Documented subset: CD45RA+ positively selected. Every receptor here comes from a man aged 18 to 29 in good health.

The genes are TRBV18 and TRBJ1-2, with 7 nucleotides matching TRBD1. This CDR3 is built from 15 residues. With V trimmed by 1 base and J by 2 bases, 4 bases remained unmatched. Germline CDR1 reads KGHSH; CDR2 reads LQKENI. CDR3 region: CASSPQGALNYGYTF. The CDR3, as DNA: TGTGCCAGCTCACCACAGGGGGCTTTGAACTATGGCTACACCTTC.

The chain carries TRBV6-1 and TRBJ1-5, with D perhaps TRBD1 (6 bases). V was clipped by 3 bases and J by 2 bases, with 17 bases between them. CDR1 and CDR2 (germline): MNHNS, SASEGT. The CDR3 covers 17 residues. CDR3 nucleotides: TGTGCCAGCAGTGACGCCCCTTCGGGGGCCGGCAATCAGCCCCAGCATTTT. Protein product: CASSDAPSGAGNQPQHF.

The chain couples TRBV5-1 to TRBJ1-3; D uncertain. Between the trimmed V and J ends, which lost 4 bases and 0 bases, there was a span of 14 bases. Germline V lookup: CDR1 SGHRS, CDR2 YFSETQ. The CDR3 runs 16 residues. CDR3 DNA sequence: TGCGCCAGCAGCAAACCCGACATTTCCTCTGGAAACACCATATATTTT. It specifies CASSKPDISSGNTIYF.

The genes are TRBV19 and TRBJ1-5; unclear D gene. The germline V gene has CDR1 LNHDA and CDR2 SQIVND (reference sequence). V was shortened by 0 bases and J by 5 bases, with 8 bases between the two germline ends. CDR3 length: 14 residues. The chain's CDR3 is CASSIDRVHQPQHF. The CDR3 DNA follows: TGTGCCAGTAGTATAGATCGGGTTCATCAGCCCCAGCATTTT.

V and J are TRBV7-9 and TRBJ2-7, with D possibly being TRBD1 (6 bases). The germline V and J ends were trimmed by 5 bases and 0 bases, with 11 bases remaining between them. The length of the CDR3 is 14 residues. Per the germline V gene, CDR1 is SEHNR and CDR2 is FQNEAQ (reference sequence). This chain's CDR3 is CASSQAGVSYEQYF. Written as DNA, the CDR3 is TGTGCCAGCAGCCAAGCAGGGGTCTCCTACGAGCAGTACTTC.

The chain uses TRBV27 and TRBJ2-7; D remains unclear. The CDR3 has 12 residues. V was cut by 5 bases and J by 0 bases, with 5 bases left in between. Germline CDR1 MNHEY, CDR2 SMNVEV (reference sequence). CDR3: CASSKVSYEQYF. CDR3 nucleotide sequence: TGTGCCAGCAGTAAAGTCTCCTACGAGCAGTACTTC.

The chain links TRBV19 to TRBJ2-1, with TRBD2 matching over 10 bases. The CDR3 consists of 15 residues. Germline-derived CDR1 and CDR2 are LNHDA and SQIVND (reference sequence). The V gene end was trimmed by 6 bases and the J gene end by 5 bases; junction bases not matched to a gene: 7. CDR3 bases: TGTGCCAGTAGCGACGGAGGACTAGCGGACAATGAGCAGTTCTTC. It yields the protein CASSDGGLADNEQFF.